This T cell receptor beta chain was found in a study of cytomegalovirus exposure and HLA in healthy donors. On this clone: Its target is not known.

General observations from the study: In vitro assays verified that three CMV-associated chains recognized CMV antigens specifically.

The primer mix had 60 Vbeta and 13 Jbeta primers. TCRdb's copy holds only in-frame clones and misses some; the assay was immunoSEQ multiplex PCR. The sample has about 160,000 clones; approximately 86% are singletons. Sequencing used PBMCs. The receptor's source is a woman aged 18-29 years in good health and CMV-seronegative.

The CDR3: CASSLSGVRSYEQYF. As DNA, the CDR3 is TGTGCCAGCAGTCTTAGCGGGGTCCGCTCCTACGAGCAGTACTTC. This rearrangement joins TRBV28 to TRBJ2-7; 8 bases map to TRBD2. CDR1 and CDR2 from the germline V gene are MDHEN and SYDVKM. V lost 5 bases and J lost 0; bases outside the gene matches: 6. The CDR3 length is 15 residues.